The 32 T cell receptor beta chains below all came from one sample that was sequenced in a study of blood T cells in healthy people across ages. The use of a sample-barcoded 5' primer and a J-beta primer mix characterized a second PCR of about 7 to 12 cycles. TCRdb re-derived calls from the 5' RACE reads in MiXCR, one entry per CDR3 protein. Counted here are 800,000 to 950,000 distinct CDR3 sequences, 25% to 30% occurring once; the ten biggest clones make up about 9.4%. These data also formed part of another study, on T cells of mothers and their children.

Sequencing was done on a sample of blood. Receptor source: a woman aged 35 to 49 in good health.

The chain carries TRBV18 and TRBJ2-3; D is perhaps TRBD1 (6 bases). V lost 0 bases and J lost 0, with 10 bases in between. From germline, CDR1 is KGHSH and CDR2 LQKENI. The CDR3 is made up of 16 amino acids. This chain's CDR3 is CASSPPNRASTDTQYF. In DNA, the CDR3 is TGTGCCAGCTCACCACCGAACAGGGCTAGCACAGATACGCAGTATTTT.

This clonotype was counted at least ten times. The chain joins TRBV4-2 to TRBJ2-7; D may be TRBD1 (6 bases). Looked up from germline, CDR1 is LGHNA and CDR2 is YNFKEQ. This CDR3 region has 13 residues. V lost 4 bases and J lost 5, with 12 bases in between. The CDR3 loop is CASSLTGFHEQYF. The DNA of the CDR3 is TGTGCCAGCAGCCTCACAGGGTTCCACGAGCAGTACTTC.

This clonotype has ten or more counts. A much larger clone differs from this one at a single base, so this may be a read error. The rearrangement links TRBV12-3 or TRBV12-4 to TRBJ2-1; D could derive from TRBD1 or TRBD2 (5 bases each). The CDR3 loop spans 14 amino acids. V was cut by 6 bases and J by 0 bases, with 9 bases left in between. CDR3 region: CASSRGPSYNEQFF. CDR3 DNA: TGTGCCAGCAGCCGGGGACCCTCCTACAATGAGCAGTTCTTC.

There are many counts of this clonotype. This chain connects TRBV18 to TRBJ2-7, with 8 nucleotides matching TRBD2. The CDR3 covers 14 residues. Germline CDR1 KGHSH, CDR2 LQKENI. With 4 bases clipped from V and 8 bases from J, the junction kept 10 bases outside the gene matches. The CDR3 here is CASSRETGTRQQYF. CDR3 bases: TGTGCCAGCTCACGCGAGACCGGGACTAGGCAGCAGTACTTC.

This clonotype was recorded at least ten times. The J gene is TRBJ2-7, the V gene TRBV29-1; the match to TRBD2 covers 13 bases. Germline CDR1 SQVTM, CDR2 ANQGSEA. CDR3 length: 12 amino acids. V trimming: 7 bases; J trimming: 3 bases; junction bases outside the gene matches: 0. CDR3 sequence: CSGLAGGYEQYF. CDR3 coding DNA: TGCAGCGGACTAGCGGGGGGCTACGAGCAGTACTTC.

The chain uses TRBV7-9 and TRBJ2-3; 9 nucleotides match TRBD1. CDR1 SEHNR and CDR2 FQNEAQ come from the germline V gene (reference sequence). This CDR3 is built from 14 residues. J lost 4 bases, V lost 5 bases, and 4 bases had no gene match. The CDR3 here is CASSRTGGPDTQYF. Written as DNA, the CDR3 is TGTGCCAGCAGCCGCACAGGGGGCCCAGATACGCAGTATTTT.

The chain uses TRBV29-1 and TRBJ2-1, with 7 bases matching TRBD2. The DNA matches TRBJ2-7 better at its end, which makes the J call doubtful. Germline V lookup: CDR1 SQVTM, CDR2 ANQGSEA. The CDR3 is 14 residues long. CDR3 amino acids: CSVGGGGAYNEQYF. Written as DNA, the CDR3 is TGCAGCGTTGGTGGCGGGGGAGCCTACAATGAGCAGTACTTC.

The gene calls are TRBV12-3 or TRBV12-4 and TRBJ2-5, with unresolved D. The DNA end favors TRBJ2-7, so the J call may be wrong. The length of the CDR3 is 11 residues. The CDR3 is CASTLGLEQYF. The CDR3 DNA reads TGTGCCAGCACCCTCGGTCTCGAGCAGTACTTC.

This clonotype was seen at least ten times. V usage is TRBV6-5 and J usage is TRBJ2-5; D gene uncertain. This CDR3 has 14 amino acids. V was clipped by 3 bases and J by 1 base, with 9 bases between them. Germline loops: CDR1 MNHEY, CDR2 SVGAGI. The CDR3 nucleotides read TGTGCCAGCAGTTATGGAACCCTCCAAGAGACCCAGTACTTC. Its translation is CASSYGTLQETQYF.

This clonotype was seen ten or more times. V and J are TRBV24-1 and TRBJ2-3; D may be TRBD2 (6 bases). With 3 bases removed from V and 6 bases from J, the gap between germline ends came to 12 bases. This CDR3 spans 14 amino acids. From germline, CDR1 is KGHDR and CDR2 SFDVKD. CDR3: CATSDVGLRDTQYF. CDR3 nucleotides: TGTGCCACCAGTGATGTGGGACTTAGGGATACGCAGTATTTT.

This clonotype was observed at least ten times. The chain joins TRBV20-1 to TRBJ2-3; D remains ambiguous. The germline V and J ends were trimmed by 0 bases and 2 bases, with 12 bases remaining between them. CDR1 DFQATT and CDR2 SNEGSKA come from the germline V gene (reference sequence). CDR3 length equals 15 residues. CDR3 loop: CSARDPAQLTDTQYF. The CDR3 DNA reads TGCAGTGCTAGAGACCCGGCACAGCTCACAGATACGCAGTATTTT.

The sample holds a few counts of this clonotype. This chain uses TRBV20-1 with TRBJ2-7, with D perhaps matching TRBD1 (5 bases). The V and J ends lost 7 bases and 4 bases respectively, with 20 bases between them. The CDR3 has 14 residues. The germline V gene has CDR1 DFQATT and CDR2 SNEGSKA (reference sequence). Here the CDR3 reads CSGQPFQGPYEQYF. CDR3 nucleotide sequence: TGCAGTGGCCAACCCTTCCAGGGTCCGTACGAGCAGTACTTC.

This chain uses TRBV4-1 with TRBJ1-4; no reliable D call. CDR1 and CDR2 from the germline V gene are MGHRA and YSYEKL. The CDR3 has 17 amino acids. V was trimmed by 9 bases and J by 0 bases, leaving 20 bases between them. CDR3: CASRRTEVIATNEKLFF. CDR3 nucleotide sequence: TGCGCCAGTCGTCGGACGGAAGTTATTGCAACTAATGAAAAACTGTTTTTT.

This clonotype was observed many times. The chain combines TRBV28 with TRBJ1-2, with D uncertain. The CDR3 runs 15 residues. V shed 4 bases and J shed 8 bases, with 20 bases lying between them. Germline assignment: CDR1 MDHEN and CDR2 SYDVKM. The CDR3 here is CASSSLGVAGGGYTF. The DNA for the CDR3 is TGTGCCAGCAGTTCCCTGGGTGTTGCGGGAGGGGGCTACACCTTC.

This clonotype was observed a handful of times. This sequence may be a read error, since a much larger clone differs from it by one base. In nucleotides, the CDR3 is TGTGTCAGCAGCGTAGCTCTGACAGAGCAGTTCTTC. Residues: CVSSVALTEQFF. The rearrangement joins TRBV9 to TRBJ2-1; D remains unclear. CDR3 length: 12 residues. CDR1 is SGDLS, CDR2 YYNGEE, per germline. Filled out from reference TRBV9 and TRBJ2-1, the complete variable domain reads DSGVTQTPKHLITATGQRVTLRCSPRSGDLSVYWYQQSLDQGLQFLIQYYNGEERAKGNILERFSAQQFPDLHSELNLSSLELGDSALYFCVSSVALTEQFFGPGTRLTVL.

This clonotype was recorded many times. This rearrangement joins TRBV20-1 to TRBJ2-7; 7 bases map to TRBD2. CDR1 is DFQATT, CDR2 SNEGSKA, per germline (reference sequence). The CDR3 consists of 14 residues. J gave up 0 bases and V 5 bases, and 7 bases lay outside the gene matches. The CDR3 here is CSAEVRGDSYEQYF. DNA for the CDR3: TGCAGTGCTGAAGTTCGGGGGGACTCCTACGAGCAGTACTTC.

Note on this clonotype: A junction boundary mismatches the germline segment, possibly from a read error. The CDR3 here is CSARDPRGERNEQFF. The CDR3 DNA sequence: TGCAGTGCTAGAGATCCCCGCGGGGAGAGGAATGAACAGTTCTTC. The chain has TRBV20-1 and TRBJ2-1, with D possibly TRBD2 on 6 matching bases. The CDR3 is 15 residues long. The germline CDR1 and CDR2 sequences are DFQATT and SNEGSKA (reference sequence).

V is TRBV24-1 and J is TRBJ1-2, with D tentatively TRBD1 (5 bases). Per germline, CDR1 KGHDR and CDR2 SFDVKD. The CDR3 contains 16 residues. Trimming left V 2 bases short and J 1 base short, with 13 bases between. The CDR3 DNA follows: TGTGCCACCAGTGATTCCCGGGGACGGTTTAACTATGGCTACACCTTC. It codes for CATSDSRGRFNYGYTF.

This clonotype showed up many times. The chain combines TRBV7-2 with TRBJ1-1; TRBD1 agrees at 7 bases. Trimming removed 3 bases from V and 2 bases from J; junction bases left unmatched: 9. This CDR3 region has 16 residues. The germline V gene encodes CDR1 SGHTA and CDR2 FQGNSA. The chain's CDR3 is CASSLVGQPINTEAFF. DNA of the CDR3: TGTGCCAGCAGCTTGGTGGGACAGCCTATCAACACTGAAGCTTTCTTT.

The chain couples TRBV4-1 to TRBJ1-2; D gene uncertain. The CDR3 is 17 amino acids. Between the trimmed V and J ends, which lost 0 bases and 6 bases, there was a span of 20 bases. Germline CDR1 is MGHRA and CDR2 is YSYEKL. CDR3 nucleotide sequence: TGCGCCAGCAGCCAAGATGGGAACGGGGTCCGAAAGGATGGCTACACCTTC. Its protein is CASSQDGNGVRKDGYTF.

The table lists this clonotype with many counts. V is TRBV4-1 and J is TRBJ2-5; D perhaps matches TRBD2 (7 bases). CDR1 MGHRA and CDR2 YSYEKL come from the germline V gene. V was clipped by 3 bases and J by 5 bases, with 16 bases between them. This CDR3 has 15 amino acids. CDR3 sequence reads: CASSHAPGGSETQYF. CDR3 nucleotide sequence: TGCGCCAGCAGCCACGCACCGGGGGGCTCTGAGACCCAGTACTTC.

This rearrangement joins TRBV3-1 to TRBJ1-1; a weak D match, TRBD1 (6 bases). There are 15 residues in the CDR3. Per the germline V gene, CDR1 is LGHDT and CDR2 is YNNKEL (reference sequence). V was trimmed by 0 bases and J by 1 base, leaving 9 bases between them. The CDR3 sequence is CASSQDRGWNTEAFF. The CDR3 DNA sequence: TGTGCCAGCAGCCAAGATAGGGGGTGGAACACTGAAGCTTTCTTT.

This chain connects TRBV28 to TRBJ1-5; possibly TRBD1 for D (6 bases). V was trimmed by 5 bases and J by 3 bases, leaving 23 bases between them. The CDR3 is 18 residues long. Looked up from germline, CDR1 is MDHEN and CDR2 is SYDVKM. CDR3 sequence (DNA): TGTGCCAGCAGTCCCTTCGGACAGCCAAGATATAACAATCAGCCCCAGCATTTT. Protein: CASSPFGQPRYNNQPQHF.

This clonotype was seen more than once but under ten times. The chain uses TRBV9 and TRBJ2-2, with D possibly being TRBD2 (5 bases). Germline CDR1 reads SGDLS; CDR2 reads YYNGEE. The CDR3 runs to 16 residues. The germline V and J ends were trimmed by 3 bases and 7 bases, with 19 bases remaining between them. The CDR3: CASSARAGSGIGELFF. In nucleotides, the CDR3 is TGTGCCAGCAGCGCGAGGGCCGGAAGTGGGATCGGGGAGCTGTTTTTT.

This clonotype turned up a few times. This chain uses TRBV9 with TRBJ2-3, with D hard to call. The CDR3 is made up of 12 amino acids. The V end lost 1 base, the J end lost 4 bases, and 4 bases lay between the germline ends. Germline V gene lookup returns CDR1 SGDLS and CDR2 YYNGEE. Here the CDR3 DNA reads TGTGCCAGCAGCGTACAGGCAGATACGCAGTATTTT. This translates into CASSVQADTQYF.

This clonotype occurred a few times. Just one base apart from a much larger clone, this may be a read error. The chain uses TRBV3-1 and TRBJ2-1, with TRBD1 as a possible D gene (5 bases). Germline V lookup: CDR1 LGHDT, CDR2 YNNKEL (reference sequence). Trimming removed 3 bases at V and 13 bases at J, with 19 bases between. The CDR3 is 14 residues long. This CDR3 is CASSHQDGAETQFF. Here the CDR3 DNA reads TGTGCCAGCAGCCACCAGGATGGGGCCGAGACCCAGTTCTTC.

There are many counts of this clonotype. The chain uses TRBV28 and TRBJ1-1, with D perhaps matching TRBD1 (5 bases). Germline CDR1 and CDR2: MDHEN and SYDVKM. The germline V and J ends were trimmed by 4 bases and 3 bases, with 9 bases remaining between them. This CDR3 has 13 residues. The CDR3 sequence is CASSSSGYTEAFF. In DNA, the CDR3 is TGTGCCAGCAGTTCGTCAGGGTACACTGAAGCTTTCTTT.

The chain employs TRBV15 and TRBJ2-1, with 8 nucleotides matching TRBD2. Matching the DNA end better, TRBJ2-7 makes the J call doubtful. The CDR3 runs to 14 residues. Germline assignment: CDR1 LNHNV and CDR2 YYDKDF (reference sequence). CDR3 sequence reads: CATGRGGSYNEQYF. CDR3 DNA: TGTGCCACCGGACGGGGGGGCTCCTACAATGAGCAGTACTTC.

The chain carries TRBV4-1 and TRBJ1-3; D gene unclear. Germline loops: CDR1 MGHRA, CDR2 YSYEKL. V was trimmed by 3 bases and J by 0 bases, leaving 9 bases between them. This CDR3 region has 15 residues. CDR3 sequence (DNA): TGCGCCAGCAGCCAGAACAGCAACTCTGGAAACACCATATATTTT. As protein: CASSQNSNSGNTIYF.

This clonotype was counted many times. J is TRBJ2-7 and V is TRBV5-1; TRBD1 agrees at 11 bases. Unmatched junction bases numbered 5, after V lost 3 bases and J lost 3 bases. Germline V CDR1 and CDR2: SGHRS, YFSETQ. This CDR3 has 15 residues. The CDR3 sequence: CASSSPGTGGYEQYF. The DNA of the CDR3 is TGCGCCAGCAGCTCCCCAGGGACAGGGGGCTACGAGCAGTACTTC.

This clonotype was seen a handful of times. V usage is TRBV4-3 and J usage is TRBJ2-5, with D possibly TRBD1 on 6 matching bases. V lost 6 bases and J 5 bases, leaving 19 bases between the germline ends. The length of the CDR3 is 15 residues. In germline, CDR1 is LGHNA, CDR2 YSLEER. CDR3 in DNA: TGCGCCAGCAGGGTACTAAACAGGGAAACGGAGACCCAGTACTTC. Amino acid sequence: CASRVLNRETETQYF.

The table lists this clonotype with a few counts. V gene TRBV7-3 combines with J gene TRBJ2-1, with a possible D match to TRBD2 (7 bases). This CDR3 has 18 amino acids. Germline V gene data show CDR1 as SGHTA and CDR2 as FQGTGA. V lost 5 bases and J lost 0, with 20 bases in between. Here the CDR3 reads CASSLRAGRGPSYNEQFF. Written as DNA, the CDR3 is TGTGCCAGCAGCCTAAGGGCGGGGCGGGGGCCCTCCTACAATGAGCAGTTCTTC.